This paragraph reports one T cell receptor (beta chain). At one end the junction does not follow the germline gene, possibly because of a read error. This sample is drawn from a study of Graves' ophthalmopathy and Graves' hyperthyroidism. Patients were diagnosed from clinical symptoms, serum thyroxine, TRAb, thyroid ultrasound and orbital computed tomography. The CDR3 extends over 14 amino acids. The germline V gene has CDR1 LNHNV and CDR2 YYDKDF (reference sequence). Amplification of the TCR beta CDR3 regions used RNA transcripts (as template). An opening RT-PCR round employed HTBI primers and preceded a second-round multiplex PCR. TCRdb reanalysed the multiplex PCR reads using MiXCR and keeps one entry per CDR3 protein. Of 600,000 to 950,000 distinct CDR3 sequences in the sample, 40% were seen once.

The sequence was collected from an adult man with Graves' ophthalmopathy. Sequencing was done on a sample of peripheral blood. The genes are TRBV15 and TRBJ1-3; D might be TRBD1 (6 bases). The CDR3 reads CATTRGGSGNTIYF. DNA of the CDR3: TGTGCTACCACTCGAGGGGGTTCTGGAAACACCATATATTTT.